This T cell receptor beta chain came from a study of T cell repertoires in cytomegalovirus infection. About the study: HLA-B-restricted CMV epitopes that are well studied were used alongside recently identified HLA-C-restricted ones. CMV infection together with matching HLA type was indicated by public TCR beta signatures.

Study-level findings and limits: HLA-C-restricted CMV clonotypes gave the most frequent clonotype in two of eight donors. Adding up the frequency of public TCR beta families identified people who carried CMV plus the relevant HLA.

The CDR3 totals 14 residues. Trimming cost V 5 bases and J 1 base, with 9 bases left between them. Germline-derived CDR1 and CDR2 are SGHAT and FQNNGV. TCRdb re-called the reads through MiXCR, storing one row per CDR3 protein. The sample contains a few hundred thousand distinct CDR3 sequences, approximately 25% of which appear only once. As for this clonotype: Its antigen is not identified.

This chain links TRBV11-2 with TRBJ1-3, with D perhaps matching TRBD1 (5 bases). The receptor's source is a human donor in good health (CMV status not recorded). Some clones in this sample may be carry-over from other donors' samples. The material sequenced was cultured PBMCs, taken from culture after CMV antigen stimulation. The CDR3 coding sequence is TGTGCCAGCAGCCCAGGGTCATCTGGAAACACCATATATTTT. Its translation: CASSPGSSGNTIYF.